What follows are 24 T cell receptor beta chains derived from one specimen sequenced in a study of blood T cell repertoires in COVID-19. Profiled with immunoSEQ multiplex PCR; TCRdb holds only in-frame clones, not every one. The sample holds roughly 86,000 clones, approximately 89% seen once. The source material was peripheral blood. Receptors were obtained from a man over 45 with active or convalescent COVID-19.

The sample holds many counts of this clone. The V call is TRBV5-1, the J call TRBJ2-2; weak D call: TRBD1 (6 bases). Germline V lookup: CDR1 SGHRS, CDR2 YFSETQ. Between the trimmed V and J ends, which lost 7 bases and 4 bases, there was a span of 26 bases. The CDR3 has 18 residues. CDR3 region: CASPWILHRQATTGELFF. The CDR3 nucleotides read TGCGCCAGCCCCTGGATTTTGCACAGACAGGCCACCACCGGGGAGCTGTTTTTT.

The chain is built from TRBV4-3 and TRBJ1-6, with unresolved D. V lost 0 bases and J lost 7, with 7 bases in between. There are 14 residues in the CDR3. Germline CDR1 and CDR2: LGHNA and YSLEER. Here the CDR3 reads CASSQDLGNSPLHF. In DNA form, the CDR3 reads TGCGCCAGCAGCCAAGATCTTGGCAATTCACCCCTCCACTTT.

The CDR3 coding sequence is TGTGCCAACTTCCAGACAGGCATCAATTCACCCCTCCACTTT. Amino acids: CANFQTGINSPLHF. This rearrangement joins TRBV2 to TRBJ1-6, with D perhaps matching TRBD1 (6 bases). The CDR3 loop spans 14 amino acids. The germline V and J ends were trimmed by 10 bases and 7 bases, with 17 bases remaining between them. Per germline, CDR1 SNHLY and CDR2 FYNNEI.

J is TRBJ2-3 and V is TRBV10-1; D remains ambiguous. Germline CDR1 WNHNN, CDR2 SYGVQD (reference sequence). The germline V and J ends were trimmed by 2 bases and 2 bases, with 8 bases remaining between them. The CDR3 loop spans 14 amino acids. CDR3 amino acids: CASSENSLTDTQYF. The CDR3 coding sequence is TGCGCCAGCAGTGAGAATTCCCTCACAGATACGCAGTATTTT.

V gene TRBV6-1 combines with J gene TRBJ2-7; 11 bases fit TRBD1. CDR1 and CDR2 (germline): MNHNS, SASEGT. The CDR3 covers 15 residues. The CDR3 reads CASSEGQGGSSEQYV. CDR3 nucleotides: TGTGCCAGCAGTGAGGGACAGGGGGGATCCTCCGAGCAGTACGTC.

The genes are TRBV5-1 and TRBJ2-5; 7 nucleotides match TRBD2. Per germline, CDR1 SGHRS and CDR2 YFSETQ. CDR3 size: 16 residues. The junction had 10 bases not matched to a gene; V was cut back by 4 bases and J by 1 base. The CDR3 sequence is CASSPGVAGVQETQYF. The CDR3, as DNA: TGCGCCAGCAGCCCGGGGGTTGCGGGGGTCCAAGAGACCCAGTACTTC.

V usage is TRBV28 and J usage is TRBJ1-2; perhaps TRBD1 as D (6 bases). The CDR3 is 16 amino acids. Germline-derived CDR1 and CDR2 are MDHEN and SYDVKM. The V end was cut by 6 bases, the J end by 4 bases, with 21 bases between. The DNA of the CDR3 is TGTGCCAGCAGCCCGCTACAGGGTCGATTGGGCTATGGCTACACCTTC. Its translation is CASSPLQGRLGYGYTF.

V is TRBV29-1 and J is TRBJ2-5; TRBD2 matches at 12 bases. The CDR3 is 18 residues long. Germline V gene data show CDR1 as SQVTM and CDR2 as ANQGSEA. Losses at the gene ends were 0 bases for V and 1 base for J; bases not matched to a gene: 9. The CDR3 here is CSVEDPFTSGGSQETQYF. Here the CDR3 DNA reads TGCAGCGTTGAAGATCCCTTCACTAGCGGGGGGTCCCAAGAGACCCAGTACTTC.

The chain uses TRBV10-2 and TRBJ1-5; D ambiguous. V gave up 1 base and J gave up 7 bases, with 8 bases separating them. The germline gives CDR1 WSHSY, CDR2 SAAADI. There are 13 residues in the CDR3. CDR3 sequence: CASSEYIKQPQHF. The CDR3 region has the DNA TGCGCCAGCAGTGAGTACATTAAGCAGCCCCAGCATTTT.

V and J are TRBV3-1 (or the pseudogene TRBV3-2) and TRBJ2-7, with D possibly TRBD1 on 5 matching bases. The V gene's germline CDR1 is LGHDT and CDR2 YNNKEL (reference sequence). Between the trimmed V and J ends, which lost 2 bases and 1 base, there was a span of 12 bases. The CDR3 extends over 15 amino acids. Written as DNA, the CDR3 is TGTGCCAGCAGCCAATTGTCAGGGATTTCCTACGAGCAGTACTTC. The encoded protein is CASSQLSGISYEQYF.

The rearrangement joins TRBV7-6 to TRBJ1-4; no definite D call. The CDR3 runs to 16 residues. CDR1 is SGHVS, CDR2 FNYEAQ, per germline. V lost 0 bases and J 3 bases, leaving 11 bases between the germline ends. CDR3 region: CASSLAAAGSNEKLFF. The CDR3 nucleotides are TGTGCCAGCAGCTTAGCGGCGGCGGGTTCTAATGAAAAACTGTTTTTT. Using reference TRBV7-6 and TRBJ1-4 for the parts outside the CDR3, the full variable domain is GAGVSQSPRYKVTKRGQDVALRCDPISGHVSLYWYRQALGQGPEFLTYFNYEAQQDKSGLPNDRFSAERPEGSISTLTIQRTEQRDSAMYRCASSLAAAGSNEKLFFGSGTQLSVL.

This clone was detected only a few times. This sequence joins TRBV27 and TRBJ2-5; 8 bases are a match to TRBD1. V lost 6 bases and J lost 5; bases outside the gene matches: 5. The CDR3 has 13 amino acids. CDR1 MNHEY and CDR2 SMNVEV come from the germline V gene (reference sequence). The CDR3 sequence: CASRRTGMETQYF. As DNA, the CDR3 is TGTGCCAGCAGAAGGACAGGGATGGAGACCCAGTACTTC.

The chain uses TRBV7-9 and TRBJ2-1; tentatively, D is TRBD2 (5 bases). Per germline, CDR1 SEHNR and CDR2 FQNEAQ (reference sequence). The CDR3 spans 16 residues. Deletions cut 4 bases from V and 2 bases from J, with 15 bases between. The CDR3 bases are TGTGCCAGCAGCTCATTTAGCGAATCCCCCTACAATGAGCAGTTCTTC. Its protein product is CASSSFSESPYNEQFF.

The chain employs TRBV5-1 and TRBJ2-1; 7 nucleotides agree with TRBD1. The CDR3 runs 11 residues. The germline CDR1 and CDR2 sequences are SGHRS and YFSETQ. V shed 7 bases and J 5 bases; nucleotides not matched to a gene: 0. Here the CDR3 reads CASGQDNEQFF. In DNA, the CDR3 is TGCGCCAGCGGACAGGACAATGAGCAGTTCTTC.

This sequence joins TRBV28 and TRBJ2-4; a weak D match, TRBD1 (5 bases). Germline assignment: CDR1 MDHEN and CDR2 SYDVKM. The V end was cut by 3 bases, the J end by 0 bases, with 9 bases between. The CDR3 totals 15 residues. The CDR3 coding sequence is TGTGCCAGCAGTTTTTCCGACAGAGCCAAAAACATTCAGTACTTC. It encodes CASSFSDRAKNIQYF.

The chain joins TRBV11-2 to TRBJ2-7, with D perhaps matching TRBD1 (6 bases). The CDR3 consists of 14 residues. Trimming cost V 3 bases and J 1 base, with 10 bases left between them. Per the germline V gene, CDR1 is SGHAT and CDR2 is FQNNGV. CDR3 amino acids: CASSFRQVSYEQYF. The CDR3 DNA is TGTGCCAGCAGCTTCAGACAGGTTTCCTACGAGCAGTACTTC.

The chain is built from TRBV15 and TRBJ2-7; perhaps TRBD1 as D (5 bases). The CDR3 is 12 residues long. V lost 3 bases, J lost 7 bases, and 10 bases lay in between. Germline assignment: CDR1 LNHNV and CDR2 YYDKDF (reference sequence). The CDR3 DNA follows: TGTGCCACCAGCAGGATTTCAGGGGAGCAGTACTTC. Amino acid sequence: CATSRISGEQYF. Filled out from reference TRBV15 and TRBJ2-7, the complete variable domain reads DAMVIQNPRYQVTQFGKPVTLSCSQTLNHNVMYWYQQKSSQAPKLLFHYYDKDFNNEADTPDNFQSRRPNTSFCFLDIRSPGLGDTAMYLCATSRISGEQYFGPGTRLTVT.

The J gene is TRBJ2-5, the V gene TRBV10-3; perhaps TRBD1 as D (5 bases). The CDR3 is made up of 14 amino acids. Germline V gives CDR1 ENHRY, CDR2 SYGVKD. V dropped 3 bases and J dropped 2 bases, with 10 bases sitting between them. The CDR3 spells CAISETGSQETQYF. The CDR3 DNA is TGTGCCATCAGTGAAACAGGTAGTCAAGAGACCCAGTACTTC.

The rearrangement links TRBV7-9 to TRBJ1-1; 9 positions match TRBD1. V was clipped by 4 bases and J by 2 bases; unmatched bases: 2. Per germline, CDR1 SEHNR and CDR2 FQNEAQ (reference sequence). The CDR3 extends over 14 amino acids. For the CDR3, the DNA is TGTGCCAGCAGCTCGGGACAGGGAAACACTGAAGCTTTCTTT. Residues: CASSSGQGNTEAFF.

This clone has just one count. The chain couples TRBV7-9 to TRBJ2-7; no reliable D call. The V end was cut by 0 bases, the J end by 7 bases, with 10 bases between. From germline, CDR1 is SEHNR and CDR2 FQNEAQ (reference sequence). There are 13 residues in the CDR3. CDR3 DNA: TGTGCCAGCAGCTTAGCGGCTGTTAATGAGCAGTACTTC. Its translation: CASSLAAVNEQYF. The whole variable domain, remainder taken from reference TRBV7-9 and TRBJ2-7, is DTGVSQNPRHKITKRGQNVTFRCDPISEHNRLYWYRQTLGQGPEFLTYFQNEAQLEKSRLLSDRFSAERPKGSFSTLEIQRTEQGDSAMYLCASSLAAVNEQYFGPGTRLTVT.

The CDR3 region is CASSLQRTSVLDGELFF. The CDR3 nucleotides are TGTGCCAGCAGCTTGCAGAGGACTAGCGTGTTGGACGGGGAGCTGTTTTTT. This chain links TRBV7-2 with TRBJ2-2; 9 bases are a match to TRBD2. The germline CDR1 and CDR2 sequences are SGHTA and FQGNSA. Trimming cost V 3 bases and J 7 bases; bases outside gene matches: 12. This CDR3 has 17 amino acids. The whole variable domain, filled in from reference TRBV7-2 and TRBJ2-2, reads GAGVSQSPSNKVTEKGKDVELRCDPISGHTALYWYRQSLGQGLEFLIYFQGNSAPDKSGLPSDRFSAERTGGSVSTLTIQRTQQEDSAVYLCASSLQRTSVLDGELFFGEGSRLTVL.

The chain employs TRBV7-8 and TRBJ1-3; no definite D call. The germline V gene encodes CDR1 SGHVS and CDR2 FQNEAQ. This CDR3 spans 15 amino acids. Trimming took 5 bases from V and 0 from J, leaving 11 bases between them. The CDR3 region has the DNA TGTGCCAGCAGCCTCGACGGGAACTCTGGAAACACCATATATTTT. Its translation: CASSLDGNSGNTIYF.

The rearrangement joins TRBV3-1 (or the pseudogene TRBV3-2) to TRBJ1-5; D remains unclear. V lost 5 bases and J 2 bases, leaving 10 bases between the germline ends. The CDR3 sequence is 14 residues long. Per the germline V gene, CDR1 is LGHDT and CDR2 is YNNKEL (reference sequence). CDR3 region: CASSGRAGNQPQHF. CDR3 in DNA: TGTGCCAGCAGCGGGCGGGCCGGCAATCAGCCCCAGCATTTT.

The chain combines TRBV3-1 (or the pseudogene TRBV3-2) with TRBJ2-2; 7 bases match TRBD2. The CDR3 runs 16 residues. CDR1 is LGHDT, CDR2 YNNKEL, per germline (reference sequence). J gave up 0 bases and V 3 bases, and 4 bases lay outside the gene matches. CDR3: CASSQPGGSNTGELFF. DNA for the CDR3: TGTGCCAGCAGCCAGCCCGGGGGGTCGAACACCGGGGAGCTGTTTTTT.